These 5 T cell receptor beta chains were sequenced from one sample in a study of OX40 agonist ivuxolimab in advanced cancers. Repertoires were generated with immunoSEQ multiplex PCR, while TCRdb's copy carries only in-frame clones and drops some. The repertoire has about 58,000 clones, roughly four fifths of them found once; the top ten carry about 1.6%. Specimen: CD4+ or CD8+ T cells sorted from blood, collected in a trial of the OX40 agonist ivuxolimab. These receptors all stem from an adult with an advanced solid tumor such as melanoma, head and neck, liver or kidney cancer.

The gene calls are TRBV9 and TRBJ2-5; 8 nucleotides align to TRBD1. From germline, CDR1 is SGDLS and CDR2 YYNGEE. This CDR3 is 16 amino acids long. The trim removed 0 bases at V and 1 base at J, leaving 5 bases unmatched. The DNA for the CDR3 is TGTGCCAGCAGCGTAGCGGACAGGGCCACCCAAGAGACCCAGTACTTC. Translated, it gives CASSVADRATQETQYF.

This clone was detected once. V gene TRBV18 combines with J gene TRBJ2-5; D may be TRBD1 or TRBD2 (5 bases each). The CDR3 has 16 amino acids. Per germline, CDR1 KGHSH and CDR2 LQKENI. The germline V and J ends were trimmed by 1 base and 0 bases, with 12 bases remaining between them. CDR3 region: CASSPLFGADQETQYF. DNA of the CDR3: TGTGCCAGCTCACCACTTTTCGGGGCAGACCAAGAGACCCAGTACTTC.

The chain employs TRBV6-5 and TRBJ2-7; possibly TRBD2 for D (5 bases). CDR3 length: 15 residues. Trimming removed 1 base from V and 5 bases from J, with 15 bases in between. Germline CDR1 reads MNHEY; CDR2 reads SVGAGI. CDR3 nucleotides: TGTGCCAGCAGTTACTTCCCTGGGGAGCCGAACGAGCAGTACTTC. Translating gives CASSYFPGEPNEQYF.

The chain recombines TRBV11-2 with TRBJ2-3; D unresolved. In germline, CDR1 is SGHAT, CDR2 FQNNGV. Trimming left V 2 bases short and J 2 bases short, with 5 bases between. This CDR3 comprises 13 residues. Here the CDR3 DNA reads TGTGCCAGCAGCTTACAGCTCACAGATACGCAGTATTTT. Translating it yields CASSLQLTDTQYF.

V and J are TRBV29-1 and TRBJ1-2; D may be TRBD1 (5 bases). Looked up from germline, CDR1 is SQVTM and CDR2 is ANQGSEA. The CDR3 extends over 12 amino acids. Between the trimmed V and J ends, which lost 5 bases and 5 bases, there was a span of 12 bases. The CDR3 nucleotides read TGCAGCGTTATAGGACAAGGGTATGGCTACACCTTC. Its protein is CSVIGQGYGYTF.